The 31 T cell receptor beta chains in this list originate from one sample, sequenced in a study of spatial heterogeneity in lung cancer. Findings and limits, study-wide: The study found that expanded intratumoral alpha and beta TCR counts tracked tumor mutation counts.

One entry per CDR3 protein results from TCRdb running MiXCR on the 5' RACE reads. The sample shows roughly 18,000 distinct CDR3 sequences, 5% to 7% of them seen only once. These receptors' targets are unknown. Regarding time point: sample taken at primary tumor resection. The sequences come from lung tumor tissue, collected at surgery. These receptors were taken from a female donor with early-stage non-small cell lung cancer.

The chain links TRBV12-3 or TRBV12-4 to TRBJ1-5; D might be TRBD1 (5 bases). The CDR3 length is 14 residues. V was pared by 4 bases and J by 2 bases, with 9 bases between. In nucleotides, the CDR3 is TGTGCCAGCAGTTGGGCGGGGGGCAATCAGCCCCAGCATTTT. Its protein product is CASSWAGGNQPQHF.

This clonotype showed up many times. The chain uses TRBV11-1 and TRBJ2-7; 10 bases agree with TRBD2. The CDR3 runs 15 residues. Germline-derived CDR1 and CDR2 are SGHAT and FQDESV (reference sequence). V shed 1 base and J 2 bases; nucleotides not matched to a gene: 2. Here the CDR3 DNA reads TGTGCCAGCAGCTTAGAAGCGGGAGGGCCCTACGAGCAGTACTTC. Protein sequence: CASSLEAGGPYEQYF.

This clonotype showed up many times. Written as DNA, the CDR3 is TGTGCCAGTAGCACTCGTTACAATGAGCAGTTCTTC. Amino acid sequence: CASSTRYNEQFF. The chain uses TRBV19 and TRBJ2-1; no clear D gene. Germline V gene data show CDR1 as LNHDA and CDR2 as SQIVND (reference sequence). The V and J ends lost 6 bases and 4 bases respectively, with 7 bases between them. The CDR3 is made up of 12 amino acids.

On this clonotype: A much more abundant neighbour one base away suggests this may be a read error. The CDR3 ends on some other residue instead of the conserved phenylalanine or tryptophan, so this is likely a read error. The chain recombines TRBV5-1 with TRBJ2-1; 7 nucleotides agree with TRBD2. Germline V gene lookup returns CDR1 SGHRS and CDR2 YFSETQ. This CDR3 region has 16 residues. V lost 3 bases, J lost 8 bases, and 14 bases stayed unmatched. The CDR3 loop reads CASSWGPGLGSDEQFS. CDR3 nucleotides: TGCGCCAGCAGCTGGGGCCCCGGACTAGGATCGGATGAGCAGTTCTCC.

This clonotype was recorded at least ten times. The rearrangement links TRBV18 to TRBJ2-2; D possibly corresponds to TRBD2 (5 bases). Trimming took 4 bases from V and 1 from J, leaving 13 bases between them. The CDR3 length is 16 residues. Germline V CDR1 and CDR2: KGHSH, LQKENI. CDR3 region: CASSLTSGVNTGELFF. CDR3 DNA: TGTGCCAGCTCACTAACAAGCGGAGTGAACACCGGGGAGCTGTTTTTT.

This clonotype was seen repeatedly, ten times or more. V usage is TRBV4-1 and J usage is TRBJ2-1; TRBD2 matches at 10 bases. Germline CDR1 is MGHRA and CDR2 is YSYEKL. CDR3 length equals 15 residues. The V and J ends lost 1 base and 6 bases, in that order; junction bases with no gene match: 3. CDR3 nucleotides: TGCGCCAGCAGCCAAGCCCTAGCGGGAGCCAATGAGCAGTTCTTC. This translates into CASSQALAGANEQFF.

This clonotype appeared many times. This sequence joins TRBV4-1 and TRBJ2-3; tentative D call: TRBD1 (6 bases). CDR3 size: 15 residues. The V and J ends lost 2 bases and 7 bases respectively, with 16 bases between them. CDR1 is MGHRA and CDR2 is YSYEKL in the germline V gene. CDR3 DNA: TGCGCCAGCAGCCAAAATGCTAGGGGGTTTAATACGCAGTATTTT. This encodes CASSQNARGFNTQYF.

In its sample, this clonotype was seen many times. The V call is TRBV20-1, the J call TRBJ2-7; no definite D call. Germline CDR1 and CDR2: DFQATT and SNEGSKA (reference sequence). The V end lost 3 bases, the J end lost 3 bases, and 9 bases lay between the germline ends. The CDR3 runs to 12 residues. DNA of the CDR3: TGCAGTGCTAGCCAGAGTCACTACGAGCAGTACTTC. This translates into CSASQSHYEQYF.

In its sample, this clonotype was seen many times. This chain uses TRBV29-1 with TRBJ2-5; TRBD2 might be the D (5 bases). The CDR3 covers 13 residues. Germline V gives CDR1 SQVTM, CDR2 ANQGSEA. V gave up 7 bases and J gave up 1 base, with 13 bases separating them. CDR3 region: CSAARRIQETQYF. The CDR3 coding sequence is TGCAGCGCGGCGCGGAGGATCCAAGAGACCCAGTACTTC.

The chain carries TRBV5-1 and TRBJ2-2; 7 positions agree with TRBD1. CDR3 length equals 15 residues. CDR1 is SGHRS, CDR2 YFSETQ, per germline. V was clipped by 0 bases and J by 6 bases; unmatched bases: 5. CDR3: CASSLATGKAGELFF. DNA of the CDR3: TGCGCCAGCAGCTTGGCGACAGGGAAGGCCGGGGAGCTGTTTTTT.

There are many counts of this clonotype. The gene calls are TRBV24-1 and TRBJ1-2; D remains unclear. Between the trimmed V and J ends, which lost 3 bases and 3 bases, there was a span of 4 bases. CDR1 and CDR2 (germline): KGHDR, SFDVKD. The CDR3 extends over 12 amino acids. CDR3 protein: CATSDPYYGYTF. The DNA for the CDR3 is TGTGCCACCAGTGATCCGTACTATGGCTACACCTTC.

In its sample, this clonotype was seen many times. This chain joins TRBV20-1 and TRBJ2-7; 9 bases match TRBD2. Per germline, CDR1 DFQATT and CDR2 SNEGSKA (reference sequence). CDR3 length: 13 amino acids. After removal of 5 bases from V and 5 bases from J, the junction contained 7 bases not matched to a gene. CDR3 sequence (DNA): TGCAGTGCTCATAGCGGGAGACAGGACGAGCAGTACTTC. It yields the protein CSAHSGRQDEQYF.

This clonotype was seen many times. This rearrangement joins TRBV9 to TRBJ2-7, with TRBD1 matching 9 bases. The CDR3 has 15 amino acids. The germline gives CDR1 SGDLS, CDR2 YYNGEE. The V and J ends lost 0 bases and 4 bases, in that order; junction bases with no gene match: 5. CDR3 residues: CASSVVPGQGYEQYF. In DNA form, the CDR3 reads TGTGCCAGCAGCGTAGTTCCGGGACAGGGTTACGAGCAGTACTTC.

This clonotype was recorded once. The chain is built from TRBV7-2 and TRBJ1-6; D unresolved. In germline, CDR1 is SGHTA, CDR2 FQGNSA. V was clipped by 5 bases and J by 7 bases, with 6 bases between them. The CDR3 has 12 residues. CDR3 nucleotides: TGTGCCAGCAGCGCCAGGAATTCACCCCTCCACTTT. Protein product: CASSARNSPLHF.

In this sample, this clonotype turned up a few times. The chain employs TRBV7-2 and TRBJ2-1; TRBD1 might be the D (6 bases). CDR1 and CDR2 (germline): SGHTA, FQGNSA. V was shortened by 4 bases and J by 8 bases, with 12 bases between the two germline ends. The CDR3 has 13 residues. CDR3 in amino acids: CASSSPTGYEQFF. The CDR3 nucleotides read TGTGCCAGCAGCTCCCCGACAGGTTATGAGCAGTTCTTC.

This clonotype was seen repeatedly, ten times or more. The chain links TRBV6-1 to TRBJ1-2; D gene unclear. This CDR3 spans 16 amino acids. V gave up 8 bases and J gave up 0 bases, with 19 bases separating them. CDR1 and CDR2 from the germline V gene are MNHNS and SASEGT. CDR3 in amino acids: CASDPPLPTANYGYTF. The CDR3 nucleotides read TGTGCCAGCGACCCACCTCTCCCGACGGCTAACTATGGCTACACCTTC.

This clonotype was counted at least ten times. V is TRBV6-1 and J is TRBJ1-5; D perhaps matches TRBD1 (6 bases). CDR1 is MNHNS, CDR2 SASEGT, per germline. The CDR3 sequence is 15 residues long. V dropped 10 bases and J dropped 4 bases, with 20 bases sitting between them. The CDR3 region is CATDLTRGGNQPQHF. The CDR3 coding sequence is TGTGCCACCGATTTGACCAGGGGCGGAAATCAGCCCCAGCATTTT.

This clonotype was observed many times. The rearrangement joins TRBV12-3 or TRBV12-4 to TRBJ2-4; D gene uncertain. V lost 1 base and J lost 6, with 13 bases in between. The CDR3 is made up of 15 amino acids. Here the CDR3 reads CASSLVATRVNIQYF. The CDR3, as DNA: TGTGCCAGCAGTTTAGTAGCCACCCGGGTAAACATTCAGTACTTC.

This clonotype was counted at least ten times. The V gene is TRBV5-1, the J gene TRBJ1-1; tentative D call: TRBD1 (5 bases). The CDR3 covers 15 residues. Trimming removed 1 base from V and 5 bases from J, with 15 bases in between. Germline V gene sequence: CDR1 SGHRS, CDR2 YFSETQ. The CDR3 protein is CASSLFKGPRTEAFF. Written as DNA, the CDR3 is TGCGCCAGCAGCTTGTTTAAGGGACCAAGGACTGAAGCTTTCTTT.

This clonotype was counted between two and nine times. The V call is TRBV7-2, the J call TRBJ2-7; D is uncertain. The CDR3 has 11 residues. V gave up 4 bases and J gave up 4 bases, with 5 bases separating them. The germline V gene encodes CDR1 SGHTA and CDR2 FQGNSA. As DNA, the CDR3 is TGTGCCAGCAGCTCGAGATACGAGCAGTACTTC. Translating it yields CASSSRYEQYF.

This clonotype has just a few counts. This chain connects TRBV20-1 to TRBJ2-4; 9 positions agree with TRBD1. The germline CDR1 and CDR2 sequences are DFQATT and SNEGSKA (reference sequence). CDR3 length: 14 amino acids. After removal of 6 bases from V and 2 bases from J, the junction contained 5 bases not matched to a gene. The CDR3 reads CSAYRGLTKNIQYF. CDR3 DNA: TGCAGTGCCTACAGGGGGCTGACCAAAAACATTCAGTACTTC.

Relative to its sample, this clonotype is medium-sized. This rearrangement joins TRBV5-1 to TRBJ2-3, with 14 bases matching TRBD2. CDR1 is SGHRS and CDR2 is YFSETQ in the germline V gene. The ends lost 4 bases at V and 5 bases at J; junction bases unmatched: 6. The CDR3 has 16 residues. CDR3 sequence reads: CASSMTSGRAQDTQYF. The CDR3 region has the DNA TGCGCCAGCAGCATGACTAGCGGGAGGGCCCAAGATACGCAGTATTTT.

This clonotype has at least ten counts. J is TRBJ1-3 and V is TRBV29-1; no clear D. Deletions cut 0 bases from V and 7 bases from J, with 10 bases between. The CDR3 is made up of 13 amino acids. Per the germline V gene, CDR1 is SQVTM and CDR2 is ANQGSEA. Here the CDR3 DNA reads TGCAGCGTTGAAGAGACAAGGGCGAACACCATATATTTT. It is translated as CSVEETRANTIYF.

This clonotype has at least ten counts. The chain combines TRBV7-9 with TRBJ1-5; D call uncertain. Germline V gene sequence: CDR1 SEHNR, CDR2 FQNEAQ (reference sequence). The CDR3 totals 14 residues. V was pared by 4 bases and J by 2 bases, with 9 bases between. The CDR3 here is CASSSSNGNQPQHF. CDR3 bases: TGTGCCAGCAGCTCATCAAATGGCAATCAGCCCCAGCATTTT.

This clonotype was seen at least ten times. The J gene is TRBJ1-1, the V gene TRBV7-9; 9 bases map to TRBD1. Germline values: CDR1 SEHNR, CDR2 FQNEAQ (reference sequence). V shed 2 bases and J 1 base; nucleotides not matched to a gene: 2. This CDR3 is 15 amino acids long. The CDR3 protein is CASSLTGQGNTEAFF. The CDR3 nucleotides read TGTGCCAGCAGCTTAACGGGACAGGGGAACACTGAAGCTTTCTTT.

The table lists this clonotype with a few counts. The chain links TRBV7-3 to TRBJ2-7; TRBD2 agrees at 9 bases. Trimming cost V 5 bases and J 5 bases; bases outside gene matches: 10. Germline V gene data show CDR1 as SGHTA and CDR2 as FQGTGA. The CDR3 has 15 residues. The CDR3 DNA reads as TGTGCCAGCAGCCCAGGGGCTAGCGGGATCCACGAGCAGTACTTC. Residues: CASSPGASGIHEQYF.

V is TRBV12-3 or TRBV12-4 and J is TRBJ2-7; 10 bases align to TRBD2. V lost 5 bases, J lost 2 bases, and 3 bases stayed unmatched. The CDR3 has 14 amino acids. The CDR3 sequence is CASSRTSGTYEQYF. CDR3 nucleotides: TGTGCCAGCAGTAGGACTAGCGGCACCTACGAGCAGTACTTC.

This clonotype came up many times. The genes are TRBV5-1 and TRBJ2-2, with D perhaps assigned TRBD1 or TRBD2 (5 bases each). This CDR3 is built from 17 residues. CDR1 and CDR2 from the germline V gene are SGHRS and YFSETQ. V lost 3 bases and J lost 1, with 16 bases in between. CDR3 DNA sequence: TGCGCCAGCAGCTGGGGGTCGAGACTTTTGAACACCGGGGAGCTGTTTTTT. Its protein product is CASSWGSRLLNTGELFF.

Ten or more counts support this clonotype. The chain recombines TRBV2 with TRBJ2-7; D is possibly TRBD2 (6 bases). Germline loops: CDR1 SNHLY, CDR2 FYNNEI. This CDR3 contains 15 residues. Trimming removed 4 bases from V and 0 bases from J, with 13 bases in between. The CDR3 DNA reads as TGTGCCAGCAGTGGTGGTAGCGGAAGCTCCTACGAGCAGTACTTC. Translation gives CASSGGSGSSYEQYF.

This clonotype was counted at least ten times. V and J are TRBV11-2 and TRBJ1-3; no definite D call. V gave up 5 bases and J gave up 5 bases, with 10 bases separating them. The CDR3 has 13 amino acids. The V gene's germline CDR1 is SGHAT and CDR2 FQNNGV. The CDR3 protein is CASSLPQRNTIYF. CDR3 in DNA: TGTGCCAGCAGCCTCCCACAGAGAAACACCATATATTTT.

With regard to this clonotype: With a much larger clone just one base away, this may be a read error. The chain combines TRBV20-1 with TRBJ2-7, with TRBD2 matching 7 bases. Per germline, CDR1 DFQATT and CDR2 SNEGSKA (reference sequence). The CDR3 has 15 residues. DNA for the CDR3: TGCTGTGCTAGAGACGGCGCTAGCGGCGCCTACGAGCAGTACTTC. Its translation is CCARDGASGAYEQYF.